Listed here are 23 T cell receptor beta chains from one sample, sequenced in a study of cytomegalovirus exposure and HLA in healthy donors. The PCR employed 60 Vbeta primers together with 13 Jbeta primers. Clones were sequenced by immunoSEQ multiplex PCR, and TCRdb holds only the in-frame ones, with some missing. The profile shows about 120,000 clones, approximately 76% of them singletons. The sequenced material came from PBMCs. Receptors were obtained from a man aged 50-60 years in good health and CMV-seropositive.

This clone appeared once. The chain couples TRBV28 to TRBJ1-2; D unresolved. Germline-derived CDR1 and CDR2 are MDHEN and SYDVKM. The V end was cut by 4 bases, the J end by 7 bases, with 10 bases between. The CDR3 contains 12 residues. CDR3 bases: TGTGCCAGCAGTTCGCCCTATGGTGGCTACACCTTC. Translation gives CASSSPYGGYTF.

In its sample, this clone was seen once. One junction end does not reproduce the germline sequence, and a read error may be involved. CDR3 region: CSSSSGLAGESYNEQFF. CDR3 bases: TGTTCCAGCAGCTCGGGACTAGCGGGAGAATCCTACAATGAGCAGTTCTTC. The chain uses TRBV7-9 and TRBJ2-1; TRBD2 matches 14 bases. This CDR3 contains 17 residues. The germline V gene encodes CDR1 SEHNR and CDR2 FQNEAQ (reference sequence).

This clone was counted a few times. The rearrangement uses TRBV2 and TRBJ2-2; perhaps TRBD2 as D (5 bases). Per germline, CDR1 SNHLY and CDR2 FYNNEI. This CDR3 has 14 residues. Trimming removed 8 bases at V and 6 bases at J, with 16 bases between. The CDR3 DNA reads TGTGCCAGCCGGTCAGTGGCGGGTCCCGGGGAGCTGTTTTTT. Protein product: CASRSVAGPGELFF. The full variable domain, completed using reference TRBV2 and TRBJ2-2, is EPEVTQTPSHQVTQMGQEVILRCVPISNHLYFYWYRQILGQKVEFLVSFYNNEISEKSEIFDDQFSVERPDGSNFTLKIRSTKLEDSAMYFCASRSVAGPGELFFGEGSRLTVL.

This chain joins TRBV9 and TRBJ2-7, with 10 positions matching TRBD1. With 4 bases clipped from V and 1 base from J, the junction kept 8 bases outside the gene matches. The germline CDR1 and CDR2 sequences are SGDLS and YYNGEE. This CDR3 has 16 residues. CDR3 nucleotide sequence: TGTGCCAGCAGCCCCCTGGGACAGGGGAGTTCCTACGAGCAGTACTTC. Encoded protein: CASSPLGQGSSYEQYF.

This clone was counted only a few times. The V call is TRBV11-2, the J call TRBJ2-7, with D possibly TRBD1 on 6 matching bases. There are 14 residues in the CDR3. The germline V and J ends were trimmed by 5 bases and 4 bases, with 15 bases remaining between them. In germline, CDR1 is SGHAT, CDR2 FQNNGV. The CDR3 here is CASSLGQGIYEQYF. In DNA form, the CDR3 reads TGTGCCAGCAGCCTCGGGCAGGGGATATACGAGCAGTACTTC.

V usage is TRBV11-2 and J usage is TRBJ1-5, with D uncertain. The ends were cut back, 2 bases at V and 5 bases at J, with 10 bases in the middle. Germline V gene lookup returns CDR1 SGHAT and CDR2 FQNNGV. The CDR3 covers 14 residues. The CDR3 coding sequence is TGTGCCAGCAGCTTAAAATTCCAGGATCAGCCCCAGCATTTT. Protein sequence: CASSLKFQDQPQHF.

The CDR3 is CASSQESGANVLTF. In DNA form, the CDR3 reads TGTGCCAGCAGCCAAGAGTCTGGGGCCAACGTCCTGACTTTC. J is TRBJ2-6 and V is TRBV2; no reliable D call. Germline lookup yields CDR1 SNHLY and CDR2 FYNNEI. The CDR3 spans 14 residues. Trimming shortened V by 6 bases and J by 1 base, and 7 bases separated the two germline ends.

As concerns this clone: This sample also contains other DNA sequences that code for the same CDR3. The V and J genes are TRBV6-5 and TRBJ2-5; 15 nucleotides line up with TRBD2. V trimming: 6 bases; J trimming: 2 bases; junction bases outside the gene matches: 1. Germline V gives CDR1 MNHEY, CDR2 SVGAGI. The CDR3 extends over 15 amino acids. The chain's CDR3 is CASRGLAGGQETQYF. CDR3 in DNA: TGTGCCAGCAGGGGACTAGCGGGGGGACAAGAGACCCAGTACTTC.

The V and J genes are TRBV5-4 and TRBJ2-7; D gene ambiguous. V was trimmed by 4 bases and J by 4 bases, leaving 18 bases between them. The CDR3 consists of 15 residues. Germline V gives CDR1 SGHNT, CDR2 YYREEE (reference sequence). The DNA of the CDR3 is TGTGCCAGCAGCCCGAAACTAAAACAACTTTACGAGCAGTACTTC. As protein: CASSPKLKQLYEQYF.

The gene calls are TRBV10-1 and TRBJ1-3, with no clear D. The CDR3 runs 16 residues. Trimming removed 3 bases at V and 0 bases at J, with 12 bases between. CDR1 WNHNN and CDR2 SYGVQD come from the germline V gene (reference sequence). CDR3 DNA: TGCGCCAGCAGTGATTCGGGAGGAAACTCTGGAAACACCATATATTTT. Translated: CASSDSGGNSGNTIYF.

This clone came up once. The chain carries TRBV2 and TRBJ2-3; 9 nucleotides agree with TRBD2. After removal of 7 bases from V and 5 bases from J, the junction contained 7 bases not matched to a gene. Germline CDR1 and CDR2: SNHLY and FYNNEI. The CDR3 contains 14 residues. The CDR3 protein is CASIAGGFRDTQYF. CDR3 sequence (DNA): TGTGCCAGCATCGCGGGGGGGTTCAGAGATACGCAGTATTTT. Full variable domain (missing parts from reference TRBV2 and TRBJ2-3): EPEVTQTPSHQVTQMGQEVILRCVPISNHLYFYWYRQILGQKVEFLVSFYNNEISEKSEIFDDQFSVERPDGSNFTLKIRSTKLEDSAMYFCASIAGGFRDTQYFGPGTRLTVL.

A single count supports this clone. The chain carries TRBV4-3 and TRBJ2-7; TRBD1 might be the D (6 bases). In germline, CDR1 is LGHNA, CDR2 YSLEER. V was trimmed by 0 bases and J by 7 bases, leaving 13 bases between them. The CDR3 totals 14 residues. CDR3 DNA: TGCGCCAGCAGCCAAGATTTAATAGGGGGTGAGCAGTACTTC. Its protein product is CASSQDLIGGEQYF.

The genes are TRBV5-1 and TRBJ2-5; 9 nucleotides align to TRBD1. The J call may be in error: the DNA end matches TRBJ2-7 better. The CDR3 length is 16 residues. The V gene's germline CDR1 is SGHRS and CDR2 YFSETQ. The CDR3 protein is CASSLATGGASYEQYF. In DNA form, the CDR3 reads TGCGCCAGCAGCTTGGCGACAGGGGGAGCATCCTACGAGCAGTACTTC.

The chain joins TRBV18 to TRBJ2-3, with TRBD2 as a possible D gene (5 bases). V lost 6 bases, J lost 1 base, and 8 bases lay in between. The CDR3 sequence is 13 residues long. Per germline, CDR1 KGHSH and CDR2 LQKENI. CDR3 region: CASSLGGTDTQYF. Here the CDR3 DNA reads TGTGCCAGCTCTCTCGGGGGCACAGATACGCAGTATTTT.

The sample holds one count of this clone. The chain combines TRBV6-5 with TRBJ1-1; maybe TRBD1 (6 bases). V was clipped by 2 bases and J by 2 bases, with 9 bases between them. The CDR3 has 14 residues. Per the germline V gene, CDR1 is MNHEY and CDR2 is SVGAGI. This CDR3 is CASSYQGFNTEAFF. CDR3 in DNA: TGTGCCAGCAGTTACCAGGGGTTCAACACTGAAGCTTTCTTT.

The J gene is TRBJ1-2, the V gene TRBV29-1; possible D gene TRBD1, 6 bases. Germline CDR1 reads SQVTM; CDR2 reads ANQGSEA. The CDR3 runs 12 residues. Trimming removed 4 bases from V and 8 bases from J, with 14 bases in between. CDR3 sequence reads: CSVGGGGKGYTF. CDR3 sequence (DNA): TGCAGCGTTGGAGGGGGGGGTAAGGGCTACACCTTC.

The CDR3 region has the DNA TGTGCCAGCAGCCCCCCGGGACAGTCTTATGGCTACACCTTC. Its translation is CASSPPGQSYGYTF. The gene calls are TRBV6-6 and TRBJ1-2; TRBD1 aligns across 7 bases. The CDR3 has 14 residues. The germline CDR1 and CDR2 sequences are MNHNY and SVGAGI (reference sequence). V shed 6 bases, J shed 5 bases, and the junction held 9 bases outside the gene matches.

The rearrangement uses TRBV19 and TRBJ1-2, with TRBD1 identical over 7 bases. J gave up 0 bases and V 8 bases, and 18 bases lay outside the gene matches. The length of the CDR3 is 18 residues. Germline V gene lookup returns CDR1 LNHDA and CDR2 SQIVND (reference sequence). Here the CDR3 reads CASGTRTGFLLANYGYTF. In nucleotides, the CDR3 is TGTGCCAGTGGGACCCGGACAGGATTCCTCTTGGCTAACTATGGCTACACCTTC.

The V and J genes are TRBV2 and TRBJ1-6; 11 bases are a match to TRBD1. V dropped 6 bases and J dropped 10; count of bases not matched to a gene: 5. The germline gives CDR1 SNHLY, CDR2 FYNNEI. CDR3 length equals 14 residues. CDR3 nucleotides: TGTGCCAGCAGGAAGGACAGGGGGCAATCACCCCTCCACTTT. Translated, it gives CASRKDRGQSPLHF.

V gene TRBV5-1 combines with J gene TRBJ2-2, with 14 bases fitting TRBD2. This CDR3 region has 16 residues. J was trimmed by 5 bases and V by 4 bases; bases with no gene match: 4. CDR1 is SGHRS, CDR2 YFSETQ, per germline. In DNA, the CDR3 is TGCGCCAGCAGCGACGGGACTAGCGGGAGTACCGGGGAGCTGTTTTTT. Its protein is CASSDGTSGSTGELFF. Full variable domain (remainder filled in from reference TRBV5-1 and TRBJ2-2): KAGVTQTPRYLIKTRGQQVTLSCSPISGHRSVSWYQQTPGQGLQFLFEYFSETQRNKGNFPGRFSGRQFSNSRSEMNVSTLELGDSALYLCASSDGTSGSTGELFFGEGSRLTVL.

The rearrangement joins TRBV6-6 to TRBJ1-3; the D gene is possibly TRBD1 (6 bases). Trimming left V 4 bases short and J 3 bases short, with 10 bases between. CDR3 length: 14 amino acids. Germline V CDR1 and CDR2: MNHNY, SVGAGI (reference sequence). For the CDR3, the DNA is TGTGCCAGCAGTTCCGGGACATTTGGAAACACCATATATTTT. Translated, it gives CASSSGTFGNTIYF.

The J gene is TRBJ2-1, the V gene TRBV5-5; TRBD2 might be the D (6 bases). The germline CDR1 and CDR2 sequences are SGHKS and YYEKEE (reference sequence). The germline V and J ends were trimmed by 1 base and 8 bases, with 13 bases remaining between them. This CDR3 has 14 amino acids. CDR3 sequence reads: CASSLIGVADEQFF. The CDR3 region has the DNA TGTGCCAGCAGCTTGATAGGGGTAGCGGATGAGCAGTTCTTC. Based on the CDR3 plus reference TRBV5-5 and TRBJ2-1, the full variable domain is DAGVTQSPTHLIKTRGQQVTLRCSPISGHKSVSWYQQVLGQGPQFIFQYYEKEERGRGNFPDRFSARQFPNYSSELNVNALLLGDSALYLCASSLIGVADEQFFGPGTRLTVL.

The chain couples TRBV27 to TRBJ2-2; D is unclear. Trimming cost V 3 bases and J 1 base, with 6 bases left between them. The CDR3 consists of 14 residues. CDR1 and CDR2 (germline): MNHEY, SMNVEV (reference sequence). The CDR3 nucleotides are TGTGCCAGCAGTTTTGGTAGGAACACCGGGGAGCTGTTTTTT. Encoded protein: CASSFGRNTGELFF.